The 32 T cell receptor beta chains below all came from one sample that was sequenced in a study of cytomegalovirus exposure and HLA in healthy donors. 60 Vbeta and 13 Jbeta primers were used in PCR. Using immunoSEQ multiplex PCR, the repertoire was profiled, and TCRdb retains in-frame clones only, with some absent. The sample shows fewer than 200,000 clones, over 80% of them seen only once. The sample was PBMCs. These receptors originate from a girl aged 10 to 17 in good health and CMV-seropositive.

The chain has TRBV7-9 and TRBJ1-5; 8 positions agree with TRBD1. Germline CDR1 and CDR2: SEHNR and FQNEAQ (reference sequence). The CDR3 totals 17 residues. The V gene end was trimmed by 3 bases and the J gene end by 0 bases; junction bases not matched to a gene: 7. The CDR3 nucleotides are TGTGCCAGCAGCTTCTGGACAGGGTTCGATAGCAATCAGCCCCAGCATTTT. This gives the protein CASSFWTGFDSNQPQHF.

The V call is TRBV30, the J call TRBJ1-5; possibly TRBD1 for D (5 bases). V was trimmed by 3 bases and J by 0 bases, leaving 9 bases between them. This CDR3 has 14 amino acids. The germline CDR1 and CDR2 sequences are GTSNPN and SVGIG (reference sequence). The CDR3: CAWSREDSNQPQHF. In DNA, the CDR3 is TGTGCCTGGAGCAGGGAGGATAGCAATCAGCCCCAGCATTTT.

The rearrangement links TRBV19 to TRBJ1-1; 8 bases fit TRBD1. With V trimmed by 8 bases and J by 9 bases, 8 bases remained unmatched. Germline loops: CDR1 LNHDA, CDR2 SQIVND (reference sequence). This CDR3 is 12 amino acids long. The CDR3 reads CASYTGGRKAFF. Here the CDR3 DNA reads TGTGCCAGTTATACAGGGGGGCGTAAAGCTTTCTTT.

V gene TRBV25-1 combines with J gene TRBJ2-5; TRBD1 agrees at 8 bases. CDR1 and CDR2 (germline): MGHDK, SYGVNS. The CDR3 extends over 15 amino acids. The J segment lost 4 bases and the V segment lost 3 bases, leaving 7 bases of the junction unmatched. The CDR3, as DNA: TGTGCCAGCAGTGATCTATCAACAGGGGGAGAGACCCAGTACTTC. It translates to CASSDLSTGGETQYF.

V is TRBV28 and J is TRBJ1-1; D unresolved. Germline lookup yields CDR1 MDHEN and CDR2 SYDVKM. V was pared by 5 bases and J by 0 bases, with 19 bases between. This CDR3 region has 17 residues. CDR3 in DNA: TGTGCCAGCAGTCCACTACCCATTGGGGAGATGAACACTGAAGCTTTCTTT. Its translation is CASSPLPIGEMNTEAFF.

J is TRBJ2-1 and V is TRBV9, with TRBD2 identical over 13 bases. The V gene end was trimmed by 3 bases and the J gene end by 5 bases; junction bases not matched to a gene: 2. The CDR3 contains 15 residues. Looked up from germline, CDR1 is SGDLS and CDR2 is YYNGEE. The CDR3 protein is CASSDTSGGDNEQFF. The CDR3 coding sequence is TGTGCCAGCAGCGACACTAGCGGGGGGGACAATGAGCAGTTCTTC.

This chain connects TRBV9 to TRBJ1-1; D might be TRBD1 (6 bases). V was trimmed by 0 bases and J by 5 bases, leaving 14 bases between them. Germline V gene data show CDR1 as SGDLS and CDR2 as YYNGEE. This CDR3 region has 15 residues. The CDR3 loop is CASSVAPRGETEAFF. DNA for the CDR3: TGTGCCAGCAGCGTAGCCCCCAGGGGCGAAACTGAAGCTTTCTTT.

This CDR3 reads CASSSWTGGTEAFF. CDR3 sequence (DNA): TGTGCCAGCAGTTCCTGGACAGGGGGCACTGAAGCTTTCTTT. This sequence joins TRBV27 and TRBJ1-1; 10 bases fit TRBD1. From germline, CDR1 is MNHEY and CDR2 SMNVEV (reference sequence). The ends lost 4 bases at V and 4 bases at J; junction bases unmatched: 3. CDR3 length equals 14 residues.

The chain joins TRBV19 to TRBJ1-3; a weak D match, TRBD1 (5 bases). Germline-derived CDR1 and CDR2 are LNHDA and SQIVND (reference sequence). CDR3 length equals 16 residues. V was cut by 3 bases and J by 2 bases, with 14 bases left in between. The CDR3 DNA follows: TGTGCCAGTAGTATCCTGGGGCCGGGGGCTGGAAACACCATATATTTT. It specifies CASSILGPGAGNTIYF.

The rearrangement links TRBV29-1 to TRBJ2-4; tentative D call: TRBD1 (5 bases). The ends were cut back, 6 bases at V and 0 bases at J, with 12 bases in the middle. This CDR3 region has 14 residues. The germline CDR1 and CDR2 sequences are SQVTM and ANQGSEA. The CDR3 DNA is TGCAGCGTCCTTGACAGCTTAGCCAAAAACATTCAGTACTTC. Encoded protein: CSVLDSLAKNIQYF.

V gene TRBV5-1 combines with J gene TRBJ1-1; D is perhaps TRBD1 (5 bases). The CDR3 sequence is 13 residues long. V shed 5 bases and J shed 7 bases, with 15 bases lying between them. The germline V gene encodes CDR1 SGHRS and CDR2 YFSETQ. CDR3 coding DNA: TGCGCCAGCAGGGAGCCTTCGGGGGATGAAGCTTTCTTT. Its protein is CASREPSGDEAFF. Looking up the rest from reference TRBV5-1 and TRBJ1-1 gives the full variable domain: KAGVTQTPRYLIKTRGQQVTLSCSPISGHRSVSWYQQTPGQGLQFLFEYFSETQRNKGNFPGRFSGRQFSNSRSEMNVSTLELGDSALYLCASREPSGDEAFFGQGTRLTVV.

The chain carries TRBV28 and TRBJ2-2; a possible D gene is TRBD1 (6 bases). CDR3 size: 13 residues. Germline V gives CDR1 MDHEN, CDR2 SYDVKM. Trimming removed 7 bases from V and 6 bases from J, with 12 bases in between. This chain's CDR3 is CASTGQSPGELFF. CDR3 nucleotide sequence: TGTGCCAGCACCGGACAGTCCCCCGGGGAGCTGTTTTTT.

The J gene is TRBJ2-1, the V gene TRBV11-2; TRBD2 agrees at 10 bases. V was pared by 6 bases and J by 4 bases, with 12 bases of the junction left unmatched. Per the germline V gene, CDR1 is SGHAT and CDR2 is FQNNGV. The CDR3 length is 17 residues. The CDR3 region has the DNA TGTGCCAGCAGTCAGACCCTTGGGACTAGCGAGTACAATGAGCAGTTCTTC. This encodes CASSQTLGTSEYNEQFF. The full variable domain, with the rest looked up from reference TRBV11-2 and TRBJ2-1, is EAGVAQSPRYKIIEKRQSVAFWCNPISGHATLYWYQQILGQGPKLLIQFQNNGVVDDSQLPKDRFSAERLKGVDSTLKIQPAKLEDSAVYLCASSQTLGTSEYNEQFFGPGTRLTVL.

This clone was detected a few times. The CDR3 coding sequence is TGCGCCAGCAGCTTGGTCGGCTCCTATAATTCACCCCTCCACTTT. This gives the protein CASSLVGSYNSPLHF. The chain couples TRBV5-1 to TRBJ1-6; D is ambiguous. This CDR3 comprises 15 residues. In germline, CDR1 is SGHRS, CDR2 YFSETQ. V shed 0 bases and J shed 0 bases, with 4 bases lying between them.

The chain links TRBV20-1 to TRBJ2-1, with unresolved D. The CDR3 runs 11 residues. V was trimmed by 3 bases and J by 10 bases, leaving 10 bases between them. Germline assignment: CDR1 DFQATT and CDR2 SNEGSKA (reference sequence). The CDR3 protein is CSASERREQFF. The CDR3 DNA is TGCAGTGCTAGTGAGCGCCGGGAGCAGTTCTTC.

The V and J genes are TRBV4-2 and TRBJ2-7, with D possibly matching TRBD2 (6 bases). The length of the CDR3 is 17 residues. CDR1 is LGHNA, CDR2 YNFKEQ, per germline. The V and J ends lost 0 bases and 2 bases respectively, with 17 bases between them. CDR3 residues: CASSQDVPGVMTYEQYF. In DNA form, the CDR3 reads TGTGCCAGCAGCCAAGACGTTCCGGGAGTGATGACCTACGAGCAGTACTTC.

The V gene is TRBV28, the J gene TRBJ2-7; D ambiguous. There are 16 residues in the CDR3. In germline, CDR1 is MDHEN, CDR2 SYDVKM. Between the trimmed V and J ends, which lost 3 bases and 2 bases, there was a span of 17 bases. CDR3 coding DNA: TGTGCCAGCAGTTTGTGGTCGGGTGGCTTAGCCTACGAGCAGTACTTC. It is translated as CASSLWSGGLAYEQYF.

The V call is TRBV15, the J call TRBJ2-7; no firm D call. V dropped 5 bases and J dropped 5 bases, with 7 bases sitting between them. Germline V gene sequence: CDR1 LNHNV, CDR2 YYDKDF (reference sequence). The CDR3 consists of 11 residues. CDR3 in amino acids: CATSARDEQYF. DNA of the CDR3: TGTGCCACCAGCGCCCGGGACGAGCAGTACTTC.

The chain combines TRBV7-8 with TRBJ2-7; the D gene is possibly TRBD1 (6 bases). This CDR3 contains 12 residues. Germline V gene lookup returns CDR1 SGHVS and CDR2 FQNEAQ. Between the trimmed V and J ends, which lost 6 bases and 6 bases, there was a span of 12 bases. CDR3 protein: CASRTGLSEQYF. CDR3 nucleotide sequence: TGTGCCAGCAGAACAGGGTTATCCGAGCAGTACTTC.

The chain is built from TRBV5-1 and TRBJ1-1, with D unresolved. V lost 6 bases to trimming and J lost 1 base, with 10 bases between them. The CDR3 sequence is 13 residues long. The germline CDR1 and CDR2 sequences are SGHRS and YFSETQ. Written as DNA, the CDR3 is TGCGCCAGCACGCCAGAAAGGAACACTGAAGCTTTCTTT. It codes for CASTPERNTEAFF.

The chain couples TRBV6-6 to TRBJ2-2, with a weak D call TRBD2 (5 bases). Germline V gives CDR1 MNHNY, CDR2 SVGAGI (reference sequence). The CDR3 runs 15 residues. The ends were cut back, 7 bases at V and 5 bases at J, with 17 bases in the middle. CDR3 coding DNA: TGTGCCAGCATTCCTGCGGGCGGATGGACCGGGGAGCTGTTTTTT. It specifies CASIPAGGWTGELFF.

CDR3 bases: TGTGCCAGCAGTCCAACCGGGACAGGGGGACTTAAAGGGGCCAACGTCCTGACTTTC. Translation gives CASSPTGTGGLKGANVLTF. The J gene is TRBJ2-6, the V gene TRBV27, with TRBD1 matching over 11 bases. CDR3 length: 19 amino acids. V shed 5 bases and J 4 bases; nucleotides not matched to a gene: 13. Germline V lookup: CDR1 MNHEY, CDR2 SMNVEV (reference sequence).

The chain couples TRBV6-5 to TRBJ2-5; the match to TRBD1 covers 9 bases. The CDR3 is 15 amino acids. The germline gives CDR1 MNHEY, CDR2 SVGAGI. Trimming removed 4 bases from V and 2 bases from J; junction bases left unmatched: 5. DNA of the CDR3: TGTGCCAGCAGTTCTCGACAGGGGGTACAAGAGACCCAGTACTTC. Its protein is CASSSRQGVQETQYF.

The J gene is TRBJ2-7, the V gene TRBV14, with D maybe TRBD2 (5 bases). Germline CDR1 is SGHDN and CDR2 is FVKESK. The CDR3 has 15 residues. Trimming took 4 bases from V and 2 from J, leaving 15 bases between them. CDR3 amino acids: CASSLFRTGPYEQYF. For the CDR3, the DNA is TGTGCCAGCAGCCTTTTCCGGACTGGTCCCTACGAGCAGTACTTC.

This clone showed up just a few times. The CDR3 DNA reads TGTGCCAGCAGCGCACTCGGATACGGGAGGGCCCGGTCCTACAATGAGCAGTTCTTC. Protein product: CASSALGYGRARSYNEQFF. V is TRBV7-9 and J is TRBJ2-1; 8 nucleotides align to TRBD2. CDR1 SEHNR and CDR2 FQNEAQ come from the germline V gene (reference sequence). Unmatched junction bases numbered 16, after V lost 5 bases and J lost 1 base. The CDR3 length is 19 residues.

J is TRBJ2-1 and V is TRBV6-1; TRBD1 matches at 8 bases. The germline CDR1 and CDR2 sequences are MNHNS and SASEGT. This CDR3 has 15 residues. Trimming removed 0 bases from V and 9 bases from J; junction bases left unmatched: 7. CDR3 loop: CASSEAPGGAGEQFF. CDR3 bases: TGTGCCAGCAGTGAAGCCCCAGGGGGCGCAGGTGAGCAGTTCTTC.

The J gene is TRBJ1-3, the V gene TRBV28; D not certain. The germline V gene has CDR1 MDHEN and CDR2 SYDVKM. Deletions cut 8 bases from V and 0 bases from J, with 11 bases between. CDR3 length equals 14 residues. For the CDR3, the DNA is TGTGCCAGCTCATTTCTAATCTCTGGAAACACCATATATTTT. The encoded protein is CASSFLISGNTIYF.

The genes are TRBV10-2 and TRBJ1-1; no clear D gene. Trimming took 5 bases from V and 1 from J, leaving 11 bases between them. Germline CDR1 WSHSY, CDR2 SAAADI. The CDR3 loop spans 14 amino acids. In DNA, the CDR3 is TGCGCCAGCAGTTCCATACAAGAGAACACTGAAGCTTTCTTT. This encodes CASSSIQENTEAFF.

This chain uses TRBV10-1 with TRBJ1-1, with TRBD1 as a possible D gene (5 bases). The V and J ends lost 10 bases and 0 bases respectively, with 12 bases between them. Germline V gene sequence: CDR1 WNHNN, CDR2 SYGVQD (reference sequence). The CDR3 extends over 13 amino acids. Here the CDR3 DNA reads TGCGCCACCTCCCGGGGGGTGAACACTGAAGCTTTCTTT. This translates into CATSRGVNTEAFF.

This rearrangement joins TRBV2 to TRBJ1-2; tentatively, D is TRBD1 (6 bases). V gave up 4 bases and J gave up 4 bases, with 16 bases separating them. This CDR3 has 15 residues. Germline lookup yields CDR1 SNHLY and CDR2 FYNNEI. Here the CDR3 DNA reads TGTGCCAGCAGTGGTATCAGGGGACGGGGCTATGGCTACACCTTC. Amino acid sequence: CASSGIRGRGYGYTF.

This CDR3 reads CASSTGTLPANYGYTF. DNA of the CDR3: TGTGCCAGCAGCACCGGGACATTACCAGCGAACTATGGCTACACCTTC. The J gene is TRBJ1-2, the V gene TRBV5-4, with D possibly TRBD1 on 6 matching bases. V was cut by 4 bases and J by 2 bases, with 18 bases left in between. Germline V lookup: CDR1 SGHNT, CDR2 YYREEE (reference sequence). This CDR3 has 16 amino acids.

The chain uses TRBV7-2 and TRBJ2-7, with D tentatively TRBD2 (6 bases). The CDR3 contains 14 residues. The germline gives CDR1 SGHTA, CDR2 FQGNSA. V shed 5 bases and J shed 5 bases, with 16 bases lying between them. The CDR3: CASSPSAGYHEQYF. CDR3 DNA: TGTGCCAGCAGCCCCTCCGCGGGGTACCACGAGCAGTACTTC.